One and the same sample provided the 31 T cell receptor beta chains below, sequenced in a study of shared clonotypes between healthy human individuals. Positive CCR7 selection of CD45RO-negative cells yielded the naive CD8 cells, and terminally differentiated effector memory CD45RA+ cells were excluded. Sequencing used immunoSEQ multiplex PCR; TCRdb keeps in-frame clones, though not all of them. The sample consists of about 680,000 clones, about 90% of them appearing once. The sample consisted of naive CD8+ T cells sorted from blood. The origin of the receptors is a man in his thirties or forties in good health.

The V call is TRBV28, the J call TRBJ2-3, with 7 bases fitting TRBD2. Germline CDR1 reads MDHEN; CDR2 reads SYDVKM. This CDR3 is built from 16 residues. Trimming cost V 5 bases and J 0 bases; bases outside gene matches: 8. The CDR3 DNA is TGTGCCAGCAGTGTTTCTAGCGGTAGAAGCACAGATACGCAGTATTTT. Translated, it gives CASSVSSGRSTDTQYF.

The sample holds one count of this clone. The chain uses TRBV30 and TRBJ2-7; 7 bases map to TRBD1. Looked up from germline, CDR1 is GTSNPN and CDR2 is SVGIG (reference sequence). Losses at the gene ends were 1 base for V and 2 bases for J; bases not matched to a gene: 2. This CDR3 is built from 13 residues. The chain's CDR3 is CAWSADRAYEQYF. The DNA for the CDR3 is TGTGCCTGGAGTGCCGACAGGGCCTACGAGCAGTACTTC.

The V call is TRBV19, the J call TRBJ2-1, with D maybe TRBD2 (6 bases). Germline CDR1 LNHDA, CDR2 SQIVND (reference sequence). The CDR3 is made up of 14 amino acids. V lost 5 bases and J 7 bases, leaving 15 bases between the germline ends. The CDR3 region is CASSLPGGANEQFF. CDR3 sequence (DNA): TGTGCCAGTAGTCTCCCAGGCGGGGCAAATGAGCAGTTCTTC.

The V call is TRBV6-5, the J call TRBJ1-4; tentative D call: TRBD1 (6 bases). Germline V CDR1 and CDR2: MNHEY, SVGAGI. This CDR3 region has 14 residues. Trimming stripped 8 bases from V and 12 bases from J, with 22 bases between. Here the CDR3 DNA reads TGTGCCAGCGGGGATAAGGGGGGGACGATAGAACTGTTTTTT. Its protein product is CASGDKGGTIELFF.

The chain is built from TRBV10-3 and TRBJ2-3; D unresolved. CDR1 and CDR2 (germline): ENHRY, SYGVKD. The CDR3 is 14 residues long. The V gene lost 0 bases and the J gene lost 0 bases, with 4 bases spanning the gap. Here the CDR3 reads CAISESDSTDTQYF. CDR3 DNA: TGTGCCATCAGTGAGTCGGACAGCACAGATACGCAGTATTTT.

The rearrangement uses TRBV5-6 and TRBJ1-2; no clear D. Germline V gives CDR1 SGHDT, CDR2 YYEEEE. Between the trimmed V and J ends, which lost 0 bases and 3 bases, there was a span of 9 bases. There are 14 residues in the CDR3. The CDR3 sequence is CASSLAGEDYGYTF. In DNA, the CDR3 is TGTGCCAGCAGCTTGGCGGGAGAAGACTATGGCTACACCTTC.

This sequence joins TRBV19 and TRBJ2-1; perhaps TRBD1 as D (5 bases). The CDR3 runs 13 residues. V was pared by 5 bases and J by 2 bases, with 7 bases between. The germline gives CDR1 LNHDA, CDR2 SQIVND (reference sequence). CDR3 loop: CASSEDTYNEQFF. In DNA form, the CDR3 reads TGTGCCAGTAGTGAGGACACCTACAATGAGCAGTTCTTC. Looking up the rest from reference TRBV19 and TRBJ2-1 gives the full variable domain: DGGITQSPKYLFRKEGQNVTLSCEQNLNHDAMYWYRQDPGQGLRLIYYSQIVNDFQKGDIAEGYSVSREKKESFPLTVTSAQKNPTAFYLCASSEDTYNEQFFGPGTRLTVL.

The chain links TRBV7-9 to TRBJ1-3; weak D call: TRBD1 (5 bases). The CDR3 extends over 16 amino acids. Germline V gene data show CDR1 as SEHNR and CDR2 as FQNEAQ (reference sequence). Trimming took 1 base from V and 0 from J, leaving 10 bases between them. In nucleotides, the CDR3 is TGTGCCAGCAGCTTAGGGGACGTGATCTCTGGAAACACCATATATTTT. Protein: CASSLGDVISGNTIYF.

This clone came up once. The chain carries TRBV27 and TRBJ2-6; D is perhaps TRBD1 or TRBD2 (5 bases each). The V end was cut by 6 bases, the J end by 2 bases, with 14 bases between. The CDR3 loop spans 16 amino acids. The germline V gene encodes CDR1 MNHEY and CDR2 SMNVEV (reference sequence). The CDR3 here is CASSFLGDAGANVLTF. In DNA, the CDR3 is TGTGCCAGCAGCTTCCTTGGGGACGCTGGGGCCAACGTCCTGACTTTC.

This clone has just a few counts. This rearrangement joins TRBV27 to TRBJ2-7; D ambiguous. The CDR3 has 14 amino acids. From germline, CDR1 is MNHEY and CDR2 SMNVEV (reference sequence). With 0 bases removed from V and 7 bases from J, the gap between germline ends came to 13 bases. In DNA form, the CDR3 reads TGTGCCAGCAGTTTATCAAGTGGGGTTAGGGAGCAGTACTTC. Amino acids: CASSLSSGVREQYF.

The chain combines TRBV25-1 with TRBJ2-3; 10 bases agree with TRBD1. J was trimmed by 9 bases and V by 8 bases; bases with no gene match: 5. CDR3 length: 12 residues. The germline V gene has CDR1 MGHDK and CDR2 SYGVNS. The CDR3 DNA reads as TGTGCCAGCTCCGGGACAGGGGAAACGCAGTATTTT. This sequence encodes CASSGTGETQYF.

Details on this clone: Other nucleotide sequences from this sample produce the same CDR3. CDR3 nucleotide sequence: TGTGCCAGTAGTTGGAGGTTAGCCGAATCCTACGAGCAGTACTTC. This sequence encodes CASSWRLAESYEQYF. The rearrangement joins TRBV19 to TRBJ2-7, with D perhaps matching TRBD2 (5 bases). V was pared by 5 bases and J by 1 base, with 15 bases between. CDR1 is LNHDA and CDR2 is SQIVND in the germline V gene (reference sequence). The CDR3 loop spans 15 amino acids. The full variable domain, its missing parts supplied by reference TRBV19 and TRBJ2-7, is DGGITQSPKYLFRKEGQNVTLSCEQNLNHDAMYWYRQDPGQGLRLIYYSQIVNDFQKGDIAEGYSVSREKKESFPLTVTSAQKNPTAFYLCASSWRLAESYEQYFGPGTRLTVT.

In DNA, the CDR3 is TGTGCCAGCAGCTTGCCTTGGCAGGGTGAAGAAAAACTGTTTTTT. Its translation is CASSLPWQGEEKLFF. The chain combines TRBV7-9 with TRBJ1-4; D might be TRBD1 (5 bases). The CDR3 is 15 residues long. The germline CDR1 and CDR2 sequences are SEHNR and FQNEAQ (reference sequence). V was cut by 3 bases and J by 8 bases, with 16 bases left in between.

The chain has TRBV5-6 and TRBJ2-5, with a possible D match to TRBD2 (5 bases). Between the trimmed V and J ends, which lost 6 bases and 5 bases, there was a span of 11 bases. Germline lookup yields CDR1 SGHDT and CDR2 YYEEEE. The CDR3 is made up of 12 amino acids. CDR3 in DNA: TGTGCCAGCAATTGGGGAGACGAGACCCAGTACTTC. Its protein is CASNWGDETQYF.

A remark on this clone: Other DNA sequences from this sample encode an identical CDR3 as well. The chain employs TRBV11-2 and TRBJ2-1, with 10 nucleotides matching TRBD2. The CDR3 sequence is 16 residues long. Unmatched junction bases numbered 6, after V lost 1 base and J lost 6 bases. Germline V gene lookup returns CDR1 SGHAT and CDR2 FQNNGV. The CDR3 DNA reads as TGTGCCAGCAGCTTAGGACCGGGACTAGCGTCCAATGAGCAGTTCTTC. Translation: CASSLGPGLASNEQFF.

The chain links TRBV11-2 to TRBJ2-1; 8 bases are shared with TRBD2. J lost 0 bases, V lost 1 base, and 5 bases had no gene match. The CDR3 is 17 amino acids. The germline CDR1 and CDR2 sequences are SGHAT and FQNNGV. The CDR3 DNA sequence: TGTGCCAGCAGCTTAGGGGAGCGGGGGCACTCCTACAATGAGCAGTTCTTC. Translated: CASSLGERGHSYNEQFF.

This chain's CDR3 is CASSQDRFGGDYNEQFF. The DNA of the CDR3 is TGCGCCAGCAGCCAAGATAGGTTCGGGGGCGATTACAATGAGCAGTTCTTC. The chain is built from TRBV4-3 and TRBJ2-1; the D call may be TRBD1 or TRBD2 (6 bases each). Germline V gene data show CDR1 as LGHNA and CDR2 as YSLEER. Deletions cut 0 bases from V and 4 bases from J, with 16 bases between. CDR3 size: 17 residues.

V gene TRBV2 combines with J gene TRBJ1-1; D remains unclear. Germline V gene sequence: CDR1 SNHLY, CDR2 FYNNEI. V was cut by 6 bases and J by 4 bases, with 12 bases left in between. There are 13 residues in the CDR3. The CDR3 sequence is CASSGSGFTEAFF. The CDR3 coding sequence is TGTGCCAGCAGCGGATCAGGTTTCACTGAAGCTTTCTTT.

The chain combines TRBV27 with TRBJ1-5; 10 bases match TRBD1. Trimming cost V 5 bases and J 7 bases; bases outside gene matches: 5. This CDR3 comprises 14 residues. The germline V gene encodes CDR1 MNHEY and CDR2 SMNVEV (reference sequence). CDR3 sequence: CASSLWTGGQPQHF. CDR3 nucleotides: TGTGCCAGCAGTCTGTGGACAGGGGGACAGCCCCAGCATTTT.

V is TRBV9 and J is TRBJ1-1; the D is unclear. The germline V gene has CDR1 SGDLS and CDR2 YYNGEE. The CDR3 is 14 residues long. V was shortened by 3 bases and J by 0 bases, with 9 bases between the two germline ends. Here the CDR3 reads CASSGLPLNTEAFF. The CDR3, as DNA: TGTGCCAGCAGCGGGCTTCCCCTGAACACTGAAGCTTTCTTT.

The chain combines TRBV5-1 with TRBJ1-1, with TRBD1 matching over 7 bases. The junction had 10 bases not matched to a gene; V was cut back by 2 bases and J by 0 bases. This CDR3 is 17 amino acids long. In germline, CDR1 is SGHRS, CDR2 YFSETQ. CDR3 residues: CASSLGYRQGLNTEAFF. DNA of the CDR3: TGCGCCAGCAGCTTAGGCTACCGACAGGGATTGAACACTGAAGCTTTCTTT.

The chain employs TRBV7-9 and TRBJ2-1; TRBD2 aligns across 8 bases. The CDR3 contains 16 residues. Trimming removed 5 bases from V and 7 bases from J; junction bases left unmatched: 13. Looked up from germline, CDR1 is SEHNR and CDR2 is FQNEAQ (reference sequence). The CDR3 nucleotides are TGTGCCAGCAGCAAATTGAGCGGGGGCCTCGGGAATGAGCAGTTCTTC. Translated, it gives CASSKLSGGLGNEQFF. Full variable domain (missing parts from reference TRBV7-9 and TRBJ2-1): DTGVSQNPRHKITKRGQNVTFRCDPISEHNRLYWYRQTLGQGPEFLTYFQNEAQLEKSRLLSDRFSAERPKGSFSTLEIQRTEQGDSAMYLCASSKLSGGLGNEQFFGPGTRLTVL.

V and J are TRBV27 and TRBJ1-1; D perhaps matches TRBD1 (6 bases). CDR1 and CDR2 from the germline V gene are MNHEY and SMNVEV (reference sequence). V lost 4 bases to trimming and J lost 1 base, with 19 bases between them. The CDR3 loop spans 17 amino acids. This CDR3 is CASSSLRSGHRNTEAFF. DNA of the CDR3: TGTGCCAGCAGTTCCCTCAGATCGGGACACAGGAACACTGAAGCTTTCTTT.

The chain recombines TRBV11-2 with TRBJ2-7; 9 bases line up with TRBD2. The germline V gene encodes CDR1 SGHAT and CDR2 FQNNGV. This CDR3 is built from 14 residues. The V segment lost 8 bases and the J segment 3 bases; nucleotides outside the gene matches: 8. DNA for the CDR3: TGTGCCAGCCGCGGGACTAGCCCAGTCTACGAGCAGTACTTC. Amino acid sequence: CASRGTSPVYEQYF.

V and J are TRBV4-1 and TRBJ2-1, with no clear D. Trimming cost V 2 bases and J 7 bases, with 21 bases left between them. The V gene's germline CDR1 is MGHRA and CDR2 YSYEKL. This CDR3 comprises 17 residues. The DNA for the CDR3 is TGCGCCAGCAGCCAAACACGTGGTAGCCGTCGTAGTAATGAGCAGTTCTTC. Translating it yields CASSQTRGSRRSNEQFF.

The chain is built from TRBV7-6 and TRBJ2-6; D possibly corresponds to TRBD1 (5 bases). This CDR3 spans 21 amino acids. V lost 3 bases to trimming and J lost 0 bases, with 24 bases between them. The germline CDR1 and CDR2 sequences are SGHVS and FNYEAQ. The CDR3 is CASSLNLLATDKNSGANVLTF. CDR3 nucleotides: TGTGCCAGCAGCTTGAATTTATTGGCGACAGACAAAAACTCTGGGGCCAACGTCCTGACTTTC.

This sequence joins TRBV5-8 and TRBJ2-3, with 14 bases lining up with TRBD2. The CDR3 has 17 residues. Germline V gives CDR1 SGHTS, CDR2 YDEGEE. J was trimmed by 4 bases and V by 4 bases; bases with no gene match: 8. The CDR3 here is CASSDPGTSGSADTQYF. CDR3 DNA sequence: TGTGCCAGCAGCGACCCCGGGACTAGCGGGAGCGCAGATACGCAGTATTTT. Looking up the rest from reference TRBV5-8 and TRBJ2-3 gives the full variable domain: EAGVTQSPTHLIKTRGQQATLRCSPISGHTSVYWYQQALGLGLQFLLWYDEGEERNRGNFPPRFSGRQFPNYSSELNVNALELEDSALYLCASSDPGTSGSADTQYFGPGTRLTVL.

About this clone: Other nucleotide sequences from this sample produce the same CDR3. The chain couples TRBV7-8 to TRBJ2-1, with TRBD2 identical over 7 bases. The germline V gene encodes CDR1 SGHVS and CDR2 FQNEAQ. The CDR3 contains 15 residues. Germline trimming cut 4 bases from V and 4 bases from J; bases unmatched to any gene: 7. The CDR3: CASSSRLAVYNEQFF. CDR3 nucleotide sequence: TGTGCCAGCAGCTCACGACTAGCAGTATACAATGAGCAGTTCTTC.

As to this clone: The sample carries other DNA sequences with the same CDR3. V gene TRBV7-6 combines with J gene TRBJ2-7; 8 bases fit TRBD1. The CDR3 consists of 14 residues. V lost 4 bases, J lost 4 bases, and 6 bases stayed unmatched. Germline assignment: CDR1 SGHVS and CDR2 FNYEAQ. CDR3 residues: CASSSGTGPYEQYF. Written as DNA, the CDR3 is TGTGCCAGCAGCTCCGGGACAGGTCCTTACGAGCAGTACTTC.

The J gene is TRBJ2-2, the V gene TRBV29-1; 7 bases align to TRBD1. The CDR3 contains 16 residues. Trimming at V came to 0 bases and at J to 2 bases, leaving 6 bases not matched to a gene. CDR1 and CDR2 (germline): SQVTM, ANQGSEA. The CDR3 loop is CSVEDRQGLNTGELFF. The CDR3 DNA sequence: TGCAGCGTTGAAGATCGACAGGGTCTTAACACCGGGGAGCTGTTTTTT.

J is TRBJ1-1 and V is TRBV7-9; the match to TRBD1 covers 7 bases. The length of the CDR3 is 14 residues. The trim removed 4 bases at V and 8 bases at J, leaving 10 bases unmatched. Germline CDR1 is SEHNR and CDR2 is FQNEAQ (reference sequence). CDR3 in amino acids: CASSSQTGVSEAFF. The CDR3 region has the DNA TGTGCCAGCAGCTCACAAACAGGGGTCTCCGAAGCTTTCTTT. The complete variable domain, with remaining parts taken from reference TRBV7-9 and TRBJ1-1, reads DTGVSQNPRHKITKRGQNVTFRCDPISEHNRLYWYRQTLGQGPEFLTYFQNEAQLEKSRLLSDRFSAERPKGSFSTLEIQRTEQGDSAMYLCASSSQTGVSEAFFGQGTRLTVV.